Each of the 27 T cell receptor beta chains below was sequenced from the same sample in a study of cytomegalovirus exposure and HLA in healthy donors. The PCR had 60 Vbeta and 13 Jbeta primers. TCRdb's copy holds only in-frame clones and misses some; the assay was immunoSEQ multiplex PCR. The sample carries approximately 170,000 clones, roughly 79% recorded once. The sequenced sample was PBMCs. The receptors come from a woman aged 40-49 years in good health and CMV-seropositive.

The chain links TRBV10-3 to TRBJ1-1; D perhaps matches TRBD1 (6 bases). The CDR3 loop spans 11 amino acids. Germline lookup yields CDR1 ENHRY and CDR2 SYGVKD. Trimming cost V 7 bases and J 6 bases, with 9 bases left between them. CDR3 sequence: CAITQGSEAFF. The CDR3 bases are TGTGCCATCACACAGGGTTCTGAAGCTTTCTTT.

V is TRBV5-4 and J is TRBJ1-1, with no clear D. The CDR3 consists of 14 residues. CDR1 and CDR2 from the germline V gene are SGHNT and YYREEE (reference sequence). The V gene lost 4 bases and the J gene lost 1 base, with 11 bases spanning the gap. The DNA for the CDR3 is TGTGCCAGCAGCGTATGTAAGCCGAACACTGAAGCTTTCTTT. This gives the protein CASSVCKPNTEAFF.

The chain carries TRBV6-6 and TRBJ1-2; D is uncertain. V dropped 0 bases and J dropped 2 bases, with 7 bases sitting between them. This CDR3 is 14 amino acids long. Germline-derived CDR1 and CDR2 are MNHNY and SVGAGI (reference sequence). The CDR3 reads CASSYSEVNYGYTF. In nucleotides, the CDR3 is TGTGCCAGCAGTTACTCGGAGGTCAACTATGGCTACACCTTC.

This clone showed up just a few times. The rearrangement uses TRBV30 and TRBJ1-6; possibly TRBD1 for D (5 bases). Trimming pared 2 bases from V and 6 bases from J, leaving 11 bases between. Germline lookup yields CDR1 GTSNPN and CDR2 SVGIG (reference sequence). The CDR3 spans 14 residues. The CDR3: CAWSRSGFNSPLHF. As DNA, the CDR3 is TGTGCCTGGAGTCGGTCAGGGTTTAATTCACCCCTCCACTTT.

The CDR3 here is CASSFPGQNTIYF. Written as DNA, the CDR3 is TGTGCCAGCAGCTTCCCCGGACAAAACACCATATATTTT. This chain links TRBV5-6 with TRBJ1-3; possibly TRBD1 for D (5 bases). Germline V gene sequence: CDR1 SGHDT, CDR2 YYEEEE. V was pared by 2 bases and J by 6 bases, with 9 bases between. This CDR3 contains 13 residues.

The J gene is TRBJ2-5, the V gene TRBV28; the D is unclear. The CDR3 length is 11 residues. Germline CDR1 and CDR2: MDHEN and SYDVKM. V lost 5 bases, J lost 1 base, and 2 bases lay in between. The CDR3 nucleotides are TGTGCCAGCAGTCTCCAAGAGACCCAGTACTTC. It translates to CASSLQETQYF.

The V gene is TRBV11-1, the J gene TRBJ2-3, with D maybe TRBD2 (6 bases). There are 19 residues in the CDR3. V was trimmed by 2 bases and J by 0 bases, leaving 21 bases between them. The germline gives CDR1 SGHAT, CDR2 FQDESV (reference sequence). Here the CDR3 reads CASSLLSTRGGTSTDTQYF. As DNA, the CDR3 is TGTGCCAGCAGCTTATTATCCACTCGTGGGGGGACTAGCACAGATACGCAGTATTTT.

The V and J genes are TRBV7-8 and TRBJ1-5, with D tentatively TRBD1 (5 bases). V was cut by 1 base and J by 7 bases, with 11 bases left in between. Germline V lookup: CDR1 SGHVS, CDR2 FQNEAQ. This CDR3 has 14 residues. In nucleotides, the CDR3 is TGTGCCAGCAGCTTAGGGGGGGGAGTACAGCCCCAGCATTTT. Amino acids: CASSLGGGVQPQHF.

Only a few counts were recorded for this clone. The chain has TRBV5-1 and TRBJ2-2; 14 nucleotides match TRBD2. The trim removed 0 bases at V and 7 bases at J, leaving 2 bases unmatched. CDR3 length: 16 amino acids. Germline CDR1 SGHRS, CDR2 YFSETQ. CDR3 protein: CASSLGTSGRIGELFF. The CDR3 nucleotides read TGCGCCAGCAGCTTGGGGACTAGCGGGAGGATCGGGGAGCTGTTTTTT.

CDR3 nucleotides: TGTGCCAGCCAAGCGGGGGGGCCGTCCGAGCAGTACTTC. It yields the protein CASQAGGPSEQYF. The chain recombines TRBV6-1 with TRBJ2-7; 10 nucleotides align to TRBD2. This CDR3 region has 13 residues. V was clipped by 8 bases and J by 6 bases; unmatched bases: 7. CDR1 MNHNS and CDR2 SASEGT come from the germline V gene.

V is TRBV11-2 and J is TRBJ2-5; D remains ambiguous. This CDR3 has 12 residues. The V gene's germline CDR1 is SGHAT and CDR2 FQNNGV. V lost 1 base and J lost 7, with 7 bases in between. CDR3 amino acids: CASSLGAGTQYF. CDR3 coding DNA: TGTGCCAGCAGCTTAGGGGCCGGGACCCAGTACTTC.

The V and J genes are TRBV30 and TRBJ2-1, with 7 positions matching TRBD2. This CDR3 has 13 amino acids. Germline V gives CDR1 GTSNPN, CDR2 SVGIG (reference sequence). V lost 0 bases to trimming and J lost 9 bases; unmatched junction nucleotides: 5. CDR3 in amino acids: CAWSVLAGGEQFF. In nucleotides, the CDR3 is TGTGCCTGGAGTGTCTTAGCGGGCGGTGAGCAGTTCTTC.

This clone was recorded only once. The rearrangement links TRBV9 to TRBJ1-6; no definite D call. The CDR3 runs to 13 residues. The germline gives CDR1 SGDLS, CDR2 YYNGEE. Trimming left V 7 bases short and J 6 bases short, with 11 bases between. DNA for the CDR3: TGTGCCAGCCAGATGCACCCTAATTCACCCCTCCACTTT. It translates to CASQMHPNSPLHF.

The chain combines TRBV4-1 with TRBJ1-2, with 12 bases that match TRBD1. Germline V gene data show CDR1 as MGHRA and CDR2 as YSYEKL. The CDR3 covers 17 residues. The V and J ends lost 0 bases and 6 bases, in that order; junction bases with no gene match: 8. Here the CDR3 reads CASSQDRDRGQRNGYTF. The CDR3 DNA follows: TGCGCCAGCAGCCAAGATCGGGACAGGGGGCAGCGTAATGGCTACACCTTC.

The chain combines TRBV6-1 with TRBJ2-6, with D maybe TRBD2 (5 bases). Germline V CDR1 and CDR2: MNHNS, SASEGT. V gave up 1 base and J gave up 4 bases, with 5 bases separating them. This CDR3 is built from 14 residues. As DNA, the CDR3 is TGTGCCAGCAGTGAAGGGGAGGGGGCCAACGTCCTGACTTTC. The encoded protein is CASSEGEGANVLTF.

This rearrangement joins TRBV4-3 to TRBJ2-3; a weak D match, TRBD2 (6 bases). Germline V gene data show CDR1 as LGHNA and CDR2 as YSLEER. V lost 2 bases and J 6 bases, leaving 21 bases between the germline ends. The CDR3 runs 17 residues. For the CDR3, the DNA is TGCGCCAGCAGCCAATGGGGACTGCTCCAATCGGTGGATACGCAGTATTTT. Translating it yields CASSQWGLLQSVDTQYF.

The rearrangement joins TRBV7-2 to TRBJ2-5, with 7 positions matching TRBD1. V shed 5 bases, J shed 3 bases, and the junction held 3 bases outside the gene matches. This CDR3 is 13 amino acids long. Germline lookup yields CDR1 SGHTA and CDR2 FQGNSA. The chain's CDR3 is CASSRGQEETQYF. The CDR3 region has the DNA TGTGCCAGCAGCCGCGGACAGGAAGAGACCCAGTACTTC.

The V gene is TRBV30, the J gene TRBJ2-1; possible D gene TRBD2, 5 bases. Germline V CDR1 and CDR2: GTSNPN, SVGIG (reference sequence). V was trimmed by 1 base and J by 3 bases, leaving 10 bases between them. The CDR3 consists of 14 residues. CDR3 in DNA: TGTGCCTGGAGTGCTACTCGGGGCTACAATGAGCAGTTCTTC. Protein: CAWSATRGYNEQFF.

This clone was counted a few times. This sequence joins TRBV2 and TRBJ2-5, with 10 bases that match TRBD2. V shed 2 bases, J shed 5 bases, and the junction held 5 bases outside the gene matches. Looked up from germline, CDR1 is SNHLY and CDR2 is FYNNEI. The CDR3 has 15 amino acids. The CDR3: CASSETLAGVETQYF. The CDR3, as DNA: TGTGCCAGCAGTGAAACCCTAGCGGGGGTCGAGACCCAGTACTTC.

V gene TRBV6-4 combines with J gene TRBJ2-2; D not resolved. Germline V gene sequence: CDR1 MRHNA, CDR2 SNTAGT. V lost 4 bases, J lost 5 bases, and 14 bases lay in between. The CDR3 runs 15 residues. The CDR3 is CASSVRARQTGELFF. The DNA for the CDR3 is TGTGCCAGCAGTGTGCGCGCCCGTCAAACCGGGGAGCTGTTTTTT.

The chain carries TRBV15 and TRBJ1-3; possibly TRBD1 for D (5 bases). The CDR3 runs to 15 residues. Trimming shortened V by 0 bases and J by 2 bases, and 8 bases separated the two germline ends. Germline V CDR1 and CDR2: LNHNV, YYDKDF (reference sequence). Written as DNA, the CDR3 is TGTGCCACCAGCAGAGATAAGGGGACTGGAAACACCATATATTTT. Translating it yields CATSRDKGTGNTIYF.

Here the CDR3 DNA reads TGTGCCAGCAGCGCGGACAGCGTTTCCTACGAGCAGTACTTC. Translation: CASSADSVSYEQYF. The chain couples TRBV6-1 to TRBJ2-7, with D perhaps matching TRBD1 (6 bases). CDR1 and CDR2 (germline): MNHNS, SASEGT. The CDR3 extends over 14 amino acids. The germline V and J ends were trimmed by 6 bases and 1 base, with 13 bases remaining between them.

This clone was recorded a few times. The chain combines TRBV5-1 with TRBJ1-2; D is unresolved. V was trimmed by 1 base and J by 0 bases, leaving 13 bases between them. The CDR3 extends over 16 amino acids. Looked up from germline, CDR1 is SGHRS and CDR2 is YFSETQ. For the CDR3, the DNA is TGCGCCAGCAGCTTGAATGTCGAGGCTCCTAACTATGGCTACACCTTC. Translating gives CASSLNVEAPNYGYTF.

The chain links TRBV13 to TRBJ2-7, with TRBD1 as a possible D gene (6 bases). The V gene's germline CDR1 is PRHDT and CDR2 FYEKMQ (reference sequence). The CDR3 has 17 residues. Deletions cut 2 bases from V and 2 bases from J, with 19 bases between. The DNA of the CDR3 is TGTGCCAGCAGCTTATCCACCACCTTGTCAGGGGCCTACGAGCAGTACTTC. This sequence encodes CASSLSTTLSGAYEQYF.

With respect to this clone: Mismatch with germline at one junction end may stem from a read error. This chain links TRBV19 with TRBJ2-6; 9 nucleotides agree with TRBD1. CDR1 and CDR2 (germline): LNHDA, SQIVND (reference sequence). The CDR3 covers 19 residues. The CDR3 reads CASSIRGGDRVTGANGLTF. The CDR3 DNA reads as TGTGCCAGTAGTATTAGGGGAGGGGACAGGGTAACGGGGGCCAACGGCCTGACTTTC.

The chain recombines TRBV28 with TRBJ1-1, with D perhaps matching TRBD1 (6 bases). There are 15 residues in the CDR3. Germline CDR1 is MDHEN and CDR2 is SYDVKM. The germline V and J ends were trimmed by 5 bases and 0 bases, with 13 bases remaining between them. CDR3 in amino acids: CASSASRTVNTEAFF. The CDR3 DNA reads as TGTGCCAGCAGTGCCTCCCGGACAGTGAACACTGAAGCTTTCTTT.

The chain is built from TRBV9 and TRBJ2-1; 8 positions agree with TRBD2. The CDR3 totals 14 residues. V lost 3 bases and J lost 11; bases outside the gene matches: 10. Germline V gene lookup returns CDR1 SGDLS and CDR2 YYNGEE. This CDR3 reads CASSAPFGTSQQFF. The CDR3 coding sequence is TGTGCCAGCAGCGCGCCGTTCGGGACTAGTCAGCAGTTCTTC.